These T cell receptor beta chains were read from a single sample in a study of cytomegalovirus exposure and HLA in healthy donors. The table came from immunoSEQ multiplex PCR; TCRdb's copy has only in-frame clones and leaves some out. In the table there are approximately 200,000 clones, 70% to 90% of which are singletons. Input material: PBMCs. Every receptor here comes from a woman younger than 35 in good health and CMV-seropositive. Each CDR3 is given with its conserved first and last residue. Rows may omit the clone size; those that give it use once, few, many or a size class.

abundance: NA
v_gene: TRBV2
j_gene: TRBJ2-2
CDR3aa: CASSIVEQGTGELFF

abundance: NA
v_gene: TRBV2
j_gene: TRBJ2-2
CDR3aa: CASSEGVRGTGELFF

abundance: NA
v_gene: TRBV7-9
j_gene: TRBJ1-3
CDR3aa: CASSYAQGSGNTIYF

abundance: NA
v_gene: TRBV28
j_gene: TRBJ1-3
CDR3aa: CASSLTGNTIYF

abundance: NA
v_gene: TRBV6-1
j_gene: TRBJ1-1
CDR3aa: CASRLTGGSTEAFF

abundance: NA
v_gene: TRBV7-9
j_gene: TRBJ2-5
CDR3aa: CASSLLGGEETQYF

abundance: NA
v_gene: TRBV7-9
j_gene: TRBJ2-7
CDR3aa: CASSSGQTTYEQYF

abundance: NA
v_gene: TRBV9
j_gene: TRBJ2-3
CDR3aa: CASSYRSTDTQYF

abundance: NA
v_gene: TRBV5-4
j_gene: TRBJ2-1
CDR3aa: CASSQGLAVDNEQFF

abundance: NA
v_gene: TRBV7-2
j_gene: TRBJ1-4
CDR3aa: CASSLNGGRVEKLFF

abundance: many
v_gene: TRBV5-1
j_gene: TRBJ1-1
CDR3aa: CASSSYSVNTEAFF